This entry lists 18 T cell receptor beta chains sequenced from one sample in a study of blood T cell repertoires in COVID-19. TCRdb's table, derived via immunoSEQ multiplex PCR, lists solely in-frame clones and lacks some. The sample holds over 200,000 clones, approximately 87% seen once. Sequencing was carried out using peripheral blood. These receptor sequences come from a woman between 65 and 79 years old with active or convalescent COVID-19.

The sample holds a few counts of this clone. This rearrangement joins TRBV19 to TRBJ2-7; 8 positions agree with TRBD1. V shed 5 bases, J shed 2 bases, and the junction held 5 bases outside the gene matches. The V gene's germline CDR1 is LNHDA and CDR2 SQIVND (reference sequence). CDR3 length: 14 amino acids. CDR3 bases: TGTGCCAGTAGTCAACAGGGGGGCCCCTACGAGCAGTACTTC. Encoded protein: CASSQQGGPYEQYF. The full variable domain, completed using reference TRBV19 and TRBJ2-7, is DGGITQSPKYLFRKEGQNVTLSCEQNLNHDAMYWYRQDPGQGLRLIYYSQIVNDFQKGDIAEGYSVSREKKESFPLTVTSAQKNPTAFYLCASSQQGGPYEQYFGPGTRLTVT.

As concerns this clone: The same CDR3 arises from other DNA sequences in this sample as well. This CDR3 reads CASSLETSGFYEQYF. DNA for the CDR3: TGTGCCAGCAGCTTAGAAACTAGCGGCTTCTACGAGCAGTACTTC. V is TRBV11-2 and J is TRBJ2-7; TRBD2 agrees at 8 bases. Unmatched junction bases numbered 4, after V lost 0 bases and J lost 3 bases. Germline CDR1 and CDR2: SGHAT and FQNNGV. The CDR3 extends over 15 amino acids. Filled out from reference TRBV11-2 and TRBJ2-7, the complete variable domain reads EAGVAQSPRYKIIEKRQSVAFWCNPISGHATLYWYQQILGQGPKLLIQFQNNGVVDDSQLPKDRFSAERLKGVDSTLKIQPAKLEDSAVYLCASSLETSGFYEQYFGPGTRLTVT.

The sample holds a few counts of this clone. In nucleotides, the CDR3 is TGTGCCAGCTCACCACCGGGACAGGGTGGCGGCGGGGAGACCCAGTACTTC. Its translation is CASSPPGQGGGGETQYF. V usage is TRBV18 and J usage is TRBJ2-5, with 9 bases fitting TRBD1. Looked up from germline, CDR1 is KGHSH and CDR2 is LQKENI. The CDR3 extends over 17 amino acids. Losses at the gene ends were 0 bases for V and 5 bases for J; bases not matched to a gene: 10.

J is TRBJ1-1 and V is TRBV6-5, with 7 positions matching TRBD1. Germline lookup yields CDR1 MNHEY and CDR2 SVGAGI. J gave up 7 bases and V 2 bases, and 7 bases lay outside the gene matches. The CDR3 contains 14 residues. The CDR3 DNA is TGTGCCAGCAGTTACCGCGAGGGGGCAAGTGAAGCTTTCTTT. Translating it yields CASSYREGASEAFF.

The chain combines TRBV3-1 (or the pseudogene TRBV3-2) with TRBJ1-3; the D is unclear. The V end lost 4 bases, the J end lost 7 bases, and 14 bases lay between the germline ends. CDR1 is LGHDT, CDR2 YNNKEL, per germline (reference sequence). The CDR3 sequence is 14 residues long. DNA of the CDR3: TGTGCCAGCAGCCCCCTTCAAGTGCGGAACACCATATATTTT. Protein sequence: CASSPLQVRNTIYF.

This chain joins TRBV6-6 and TRBJ1-4, with a possible D match to TRBD1 (5 bases). The CDR3 runs to 16 residues. Trimming took off 4 bases at V and 6 bases at J, with 18 bases between the two ends. Germline lookup yields CDR1 MNHNY and CDR2 SVGAGI (reference sequence). This CDR3 reads CASSFAGHLEDEKLFF. Written as DNA, the CDR3 is TGTGCCAGCAGTTTCGCAGGGCACTTAGAAGATGAAAAACTGTTTTTT.

This clone was seen only a few times. The chain joins TRBV11-2 to TRBJ2-2; 7 nucleotides match TRBD1. This CDR3 is 15 amino acids long. With V trimmed by 6 bases and J by 6 bases, 10 bases remained unmatched. Looked up from germline, CDR1 is SGHAT and CDR2 is FQNNGV. The chain's CDR3 is CASSYDRVNPGELFF. For the CDR3, the DNA is TGTGCCAGCAGTTATGACAGGGTTAATCCCGGGGAGCTGTTTTTT. Based on the CDR3 plus reference TRBV11-2 and TRBJ2-2, the full variable domain is EAGVAQSPRYKIIEKRQSVAFWCNPISGHATLYWYQQILGQGPKLLIQFQNNGVVDDSQLPKDRFSAERLKGVDSTLKIQPAKLEDSAVYLCASSYDRVNPGELFFGEGSRLTVL.

The rearrangement uses TRBV27 and TRBJ1-6, with 9 bases lining up with TRBD1. The CDR3 is 14 amino acids. V was pared by 1 base and J by 8 bases, with 0 bases of the junction left unmatched. Germline V gene lookup returns CDR1 MNHEY and CDR2 SMNVEV (reference sequence). The CDR3 reads CASSLWDRDSPLHF. The CDR3 DNA reads as TGTGCCAGCAGTTTATGGGACAGGGATTCACCCCTCCACTTT.

The J gene is TRBJ2-7, the V gene TRBV2; TRBD1 matches 8 bases. Losses at the gene ends were 6 bases for V and 6 bases for J; bases not matched to a gene: 10. CDR1 SNHLY and CDR2 FYNNEI come from the germline V gene. The CDR3 length is 14 residues. The chain's CDR3 is CASSHAQGAGEQYF. In DNA, the CDR3 is TGTGCCAGCAGCCATGCCCAGGGGGCTGGCGAGCAGTACTTC.

This clone was picked up a small number of times. V usage is TRBV28 and J usage is TRBJ1-2, with TRBD1 matching 9 bases. The V and J ends lost 4 bases and 3 bases, in that order; junction bases with no gene match: 3. The germline V gene encodes CDR1 MDHEN and CDR2 SYDVKM. This CDR3 region has 14 residues. In nucleotides, the CDR3 is TGTGCCAGCAGTTCACAGGGGGCGGACTATGGCTACACCTTC. This codes for CASSSQGADYGYTF.

This chain connects TRBV10-1 to TRBJ2-5, with D perhaps matching TRBD1 (6 bases). Looked up from germline, CDR1 is WNHNN and CDR2 is SYGVQD (reference sequence). Trimming took 4 bases from V and 5 from J, leaving 17 bases between them. The CDR3 has 15 residues. CDR3 protein: CASSVGRGLVETQYF. DNA of the CDR3: TGCGCCAGCAGTGTGGGCAGGGGCTTGGTGGAGACCCAGTACTTC.

CDR3 region: CASSEAATATYEQYF. CDR3 nucleotides: TGTGCCAGCAGTGAAGCCGCGACTGCCACCTACGAGCAGTACTTC. V and J are TRBV6-1 and TRBJ2-7; no definite D call. The V end was cut by 0 bases, the J end by 2 bases, with 11 bases between. CDR3 length: 15 amino acids. Germline CDR1 MNHNS, CDR2 SASEGT.

To note about this clone: One end of the junction does not line up with germline, which may come from a read error. This chain uses TRBV5-8 with TRBJ2-4, with D possibly being TRBD1 (6 bases). The CDR3 loop spans 14 amino acids. Germline V gives CDR1 SGHTS, CDR2 YDEGEE. The CDR3 region has the DNA TGTGCCAGCAGCTCGGGGACACCCCGGACCTACGTTTTGTTC. This encodes CASSSGTPRTYVLF.

The chain links TRBV24-1 to TRBJ2-1; 7 positions agree with TRBD1. V gave up 5 bases and J gave up 6 bases; unmatched junction bases: 21. This CDR3 contains 19 residues. Germline V CDR1 and CDR2: KGHDR, SFDVKD. CDR3 residues: CATSAPVLTGRRPGNEQFF. CDR3 DNA sequence: TGTGCCACCAGTGCCCCCGTTTTGACAGGGCGACGTCCGGGCAATGAGCAGTTCTTC.

This chain links TRBV5-6 with TRBJ1-6; D is possibly TRBD1 (5 bases). The CDR3 totals 14 residues. The germline V and J ends were trimmed by 4 bases and 9 bases, with 14 bases remaining between them. The V gene's germline CDR1 is SGHDT and CDR2 YYEEEE. In DNA, the CDR3 is TGTGCCAGCAGCCTGGGGGTAGAGGGTTCACCCCTCCACTTT. It is translated as CASSLGVEGSPLHF.

The chain is built from TRBV3-1 (or the pseudogene TRBV3-2) and TRBJ2-2, with D tentatively TRBD1 (5 bases). The CDR3 spans 14 residues. Germline values: CDR1 LGHDT, CDR2 YNNKEL (reference sequence). V dropped 3 bases and J dropped 1 base, with 6 bases sitting between them. CDR3 bases: TGTGCCAGCAGCCATGGACAGAACACCGGGGAGCTGTTTTTT. Translation gives CASSHGQNTGELFF.

This chain links TRBV2 with TRBJ1-5, with D perhaps matching TRBD1 (5 bases). V was shortened by 6 bases and J by 4 bases, with 10 bases between the two germline ends. The germline V gene encodes CDR1 SNHLY and CDR2 FYNNEI. CDR3 length: 13 residues. In DNA, the CDR3 is TGTGCCAGCAGCAGGGATAGAAATCAGCCCCAGCATTTT. Translated, it gives CASSRDRNQPQHF.

The V gene is TRBV2, the J gene TRBJ1-4, with D unresolved. Trimming cost V 3 bases and J 7 bases, with 12 bases left between them. Per germline, CDR1 SNHLY and CDR2 FYNNEI. CDR3 length: 14 amino acids. The CDR3: CASSELTSGEKLFF. The CDR3 nucleotides read TGTGCCAGCAGTGAGCTGACCTCAGGTGAAAAACTGTTTTTT.